These 15 T cell receptor beta chains were sequenced from one sample in a study of CXCR3-negative and CXCR3-positive naive CD8 T cells (dated by TCRdb to about 2019). The run used a NextSeq 550. The Human TCR Profiling Kit (MiLaboratory) was used to prepare UMI-labeled 5' RACE TRB cDNA libraries. Reads reprocessed by TCRdb are summarized as one entry per CDR3 protein sequence, and DNA is absent. The sample table records 100,000 or so distinct CDR3 sequences. Over 1.5% of the sample is taken by the ten largest. The material sequenced was naive CXCR3- CD8+ T cells from blood. The cell subset or site label here, explained by the study, means: CD45RO-CCR7+CD27+CD95- naive CD8+ T cells lacking CXCR3 (TNR3-). The receptors here all came from a human donor in good health. Some clones in this sample may be carry-over from other donors' samples.

This chain connects TRBV6-5 to TRBJ2-1; TCRdb outputs TRBD2, but without DNA this stays unchecked. The CDR3 contains 15 residues. From germline, CDR1 is MNHEY and CDR2 SVGAGI. The CDR3 region is CASSYAGGQSSEQFF.

The chain recombines TRBV7-6 with TRBJ2-2; TCRdb returns TRBD2, unconfirmable since there is no DNA. The CDR3 contains 19 residues. The germline V gene has CDR1 SGHVS and CDR2 FNYEAQ. This CDR3 is CASSLIPGLAGGNTGELFF.

The chain carries TRBV28 and TRBJ1-1; the D call of TRBD1 rests on TCRdb alone, since no DNA is present to check it. There are 14 residues in the CDR3. Germline V gene lookup returns CDR1 MDHEN and CDR2 SYDVKM. CDR3 region: CASSLPGGVNGAFF.

The gene calls are TRBV5-1 and TRBJ2-2. Per the germline V gene, CDR1 is SGHRS and CDR2 is YFSETQ. This CDR3 region has 15 residues. The CDR3 sequence is CASTSLDTYTGELFF.

J is TRBJ2-7 and V is TRBV7-9. The CDR3 has 13 residues. Germline CDR1 is SEHNR and CDR2 is FQNEAQ (reference sequence). The CDR3 is CASSLVTAYEQYF.

The chain is built from TRBV5-1 and TRBJ2-7; TCRdb gives TRBD2 as the D gene, but with no DNA this cannot be confirmed. Germline V gene sequence: CDR1 SGHRS, CDR2 YFSETQ. The CDR3 has 12 amino acids. Here the CDR3 reads CASSNSVYEQYF.

The V gene is TRBV7-9, the J gene TRBJ1-1. In germline, CDR1 is SEHNR, CDR2 FQNEAQ (reference sequence). This CDR3 is 11 amino acids long. CDR3 residues: CASSKSTEAFF.

The gene calls are TRBV19 and TRBJ2-1; the D call from TCRdb, TRBD1, cannot be confirmed without DNA. Germline values: CDR1 LNHDA, CDR2 SQIVND (reference sequence). The CDR3 totals 14 residues. The CDR3 spells CASSITGLNNEQFF.

The V gene is TRBV29-1, the J gene TRBJ2-7. This CDR3 is 15 amino acids long. The germline V gene has CDR1 SQVTM and CDR2 ANQGSEA. The CDR3 is CSVEVPDRSSYEQYF.

The V gene is TRBV19, the J gene TRBJ1-3; TCRdb's D gene call, TRBD1, goes unchecked for lack of DNA. Germline CDR1 LNHDA, CDR2 SQIVND (reference sequence). This CDR3 has 15 residues. The CDR3 sequence: CASSIGTASGNTIYF.

The chain joins TRBV12-3 or TRBV12-4 to TRBJ1-4; the D call from TCRdb, TRBD1, cannot be confirmed without DNA. The CDR3 length is 14 residues. CDR3 residues: CASSLTGTNEKLFF.

The V gene is TRBV7-9, the J gene TRBJ2-3; the D call from TCRdb, TRBD2, cannot be confirmed without DNA. CDR3 length: 20 amino acids. Germline assignment: CDR1 SEHNR and CDR2 FQNEAQ (reference sequence). The CDR3 sequence is CASSPQGLAGSAGGTDTQYF. The full variable domain, in which reference TRBV7-9 and TRBJ2-3 provide the parts outside the CDR3, is DTGVSQNPRHKITKRGQNVTFRCDPISEHNRLYWYRQTLGQGPEFLTYFQNEAQLEKSRLLSDRFSAERPKGSFSTLEIQRTEQGDSAMYLCASSPQGLAGSAGGTDTQYFGPGTRLTVL.

The CDR3 loop reads CASSLGDGPSYEQYF. The J gene is TRBJ2-7, the V gene TRBV28; TCRdb's assignment of TRBD2 cannot be checked, as there is no DNA. Germline CDR1 MDHEN, CDR2 SYDVKM. The CDR3 is 15 residues long.

This rearrangement joins TRBV20-1 to TRBJ2-7; the TRBD2 assignment by TCRdb is unverifiable without DNA. This CDR3 has 17 amino acids. Germline CDR1 DFQATT, CDR2 SNEGSKA (reference sequence). This CDR3 is CSARDHRGALRWSEQYF.

This sequence joins TRBV11-2 and TRBJ2-5; TCRdb's assignment of TRBD2 cannot be checked, as there is no DNA. The V gene's germline CDR1 is SGHAT and CDR2 FQNNGV. The CDR3 sequence is 13 residues long. The CDR3 sequence: CASSLSGTASGYF.